This T cell receptor beta chain was retrieved from a study of T-cell memory formation after mild COVID-19. Findings of the study overall: The CD4+ clones that contracted clustered mainly within CM and EM, and the CD8+ clones concentrated in EMRA.

A single record per CDR3 protein comes from TCRdb applying MiXCR to the 5' RACE reads. In the table there are 400,000 to 500,000 distinct CDR3 sequences, roughly a quarter of which are singletons. This clonotype has just a few counts. Its antigen is still unknown. CDR3 length: 16 residues. The germline CDR1 and CDR2 sequences are SGHRS and YFSETQ. V was pared by 4 bases and J by 3 bases, with 10 bases of the junction left unmatched. Material: PBMCs or a T cell subset sorted from them (not recorded which). The rearrangement joins TRBV5-1 to TRBJ2-3, with 8 bases aligning to TRBD1. This receptor was obtained from an adult woman who had mild COVID-19 (a few samples of this study predate the infection). Cell type and time point are not known. The CDR3 DNA is TGCGCCAGCAGCCGGAGGACAGGGTGGGATACAGATACGCAGTATTTT. Translating gives CASSRRTGWDTDTQYF.